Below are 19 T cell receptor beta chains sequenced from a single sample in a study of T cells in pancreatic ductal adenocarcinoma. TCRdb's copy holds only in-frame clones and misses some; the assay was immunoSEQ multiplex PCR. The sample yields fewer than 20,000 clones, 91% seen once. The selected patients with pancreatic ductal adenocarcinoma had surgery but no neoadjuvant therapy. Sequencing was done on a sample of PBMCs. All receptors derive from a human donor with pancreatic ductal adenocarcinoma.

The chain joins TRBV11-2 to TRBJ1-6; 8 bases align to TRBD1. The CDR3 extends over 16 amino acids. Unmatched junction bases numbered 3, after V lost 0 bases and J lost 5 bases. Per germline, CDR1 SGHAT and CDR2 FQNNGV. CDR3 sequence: CASSLDPGGDNSPLHF. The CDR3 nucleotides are TGTGCCAGCAGCTTAGATCCAGGGGGCGATAATTCACCCCTCCACTTT. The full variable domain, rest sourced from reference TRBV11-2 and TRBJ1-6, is EAGVAQSPRYKIIEKRQSVAFWCNPISGHATLYWYQQILGQGPKLLIQFQNNGVVDDSQLPKDRFSAERLKGVDSTLKIQPAKLEDSAVYLCASSLDPGGDNSPLHFGNGTRLTVT.

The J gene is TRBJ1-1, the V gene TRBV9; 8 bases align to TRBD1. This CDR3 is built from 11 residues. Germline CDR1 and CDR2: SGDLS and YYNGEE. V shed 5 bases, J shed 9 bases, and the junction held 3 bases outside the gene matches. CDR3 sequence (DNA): TGTGCCAGCAGAGGGACAGGAAAAGCTTTCTTT. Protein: CASRGTGKAFF. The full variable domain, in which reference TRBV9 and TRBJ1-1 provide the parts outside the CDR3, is DSGVTQTPKHLITATGQRVTLRCSPRSGDLSVYWYQQSLDQGLQFLIQYYNGEERAKGNILERFSAQQFPDLHSELNLSSLELGDSALYFCASRGTGKAFFGQGTRLTVV.

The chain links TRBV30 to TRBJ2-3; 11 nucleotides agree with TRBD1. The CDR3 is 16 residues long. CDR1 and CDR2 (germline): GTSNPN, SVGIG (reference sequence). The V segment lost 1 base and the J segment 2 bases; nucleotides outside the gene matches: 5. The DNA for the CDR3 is TGTGCCTGGAGTGAAGGACAGGGGGCCTCCACAGATACGCAGTATTTT. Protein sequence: CAWSEGQGASTDTQYF.

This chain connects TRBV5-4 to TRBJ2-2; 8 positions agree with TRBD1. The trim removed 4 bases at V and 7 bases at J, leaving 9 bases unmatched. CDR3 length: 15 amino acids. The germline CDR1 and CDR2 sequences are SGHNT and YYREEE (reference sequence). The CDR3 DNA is TGTGCCAGCAGCCCCCGCCAGGGGGCGGACGGGGAGCTGTTTTTT. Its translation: CASSPRQGADGELFF.

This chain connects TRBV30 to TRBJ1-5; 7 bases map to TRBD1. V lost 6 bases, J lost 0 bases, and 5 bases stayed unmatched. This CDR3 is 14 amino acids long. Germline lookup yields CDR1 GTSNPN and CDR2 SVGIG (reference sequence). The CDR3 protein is CACKTGHSNQPQHF. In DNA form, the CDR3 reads TGTGCCTGCAAGACAGGGCATAGCAATCAGCCCCAGCATTTT.

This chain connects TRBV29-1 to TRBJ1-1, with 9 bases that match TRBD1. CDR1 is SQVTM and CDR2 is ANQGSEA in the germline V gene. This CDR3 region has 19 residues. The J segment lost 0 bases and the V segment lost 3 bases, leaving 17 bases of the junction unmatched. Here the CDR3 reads CSVDPGQGPSDLMNTEAFF. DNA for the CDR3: TGCAGCGTTGATCCTGGACAGGGGCCGTCTGACCTCATGAACACTGAAGCTTTCTTT.

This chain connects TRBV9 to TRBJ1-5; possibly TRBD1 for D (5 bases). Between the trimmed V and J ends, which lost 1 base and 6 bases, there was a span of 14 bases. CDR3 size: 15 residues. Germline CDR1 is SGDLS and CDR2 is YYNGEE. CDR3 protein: CASSVWGDSAQPQHF. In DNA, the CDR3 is TGTGCCAGCAGCGTATGGGGGGATTCGGCTCAGCCCCAGCATTTT.

The CDR3 bases are TGTGCCAGCAGCAAGGGGGGACAGGGGGCCTCCGAGCAGTTCTTC. This encodes CASSKGGQGASEQFF. This rearrangement joins TRBV9 to TRBJ2-1; 12 nucleotides match TRBD1. Losses at the gene ends were 4 bases for V and 10 bases for J; bases not matched to a gene: 9. This CDR3 region has 15 residues. The germline CDR1 and CDR2 sequences are SGDLS and YYNGEE.

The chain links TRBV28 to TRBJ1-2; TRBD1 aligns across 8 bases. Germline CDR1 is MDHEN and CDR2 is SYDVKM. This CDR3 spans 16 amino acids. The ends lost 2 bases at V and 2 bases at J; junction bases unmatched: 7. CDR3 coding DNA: TGTGCCAGCAGTTTACTCCAGGACAGGGACAACTATGGCTACACCTTC. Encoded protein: CASSLLQDRDNYGYTF.

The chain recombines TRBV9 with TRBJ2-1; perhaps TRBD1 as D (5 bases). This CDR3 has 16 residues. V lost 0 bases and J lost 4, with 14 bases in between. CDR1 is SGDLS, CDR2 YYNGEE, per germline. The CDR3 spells CASSVARRGEYNEQFF. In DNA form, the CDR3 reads TGTGCCAGCAGCGTAGCTCGAAGGGGTGAATACAATGAGCAGTTCTTC. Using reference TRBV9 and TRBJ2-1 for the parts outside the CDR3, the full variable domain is DSGVTQTPKHLITATGQRVTLRCSPRSGDLSVYWYQQSLDQGLQFLIQYYNGEERAKGNILERFSAQQFPDLHSELNLSSLELGDSALYFCASSVARRGEYNEQFFGPGTRLTVL.

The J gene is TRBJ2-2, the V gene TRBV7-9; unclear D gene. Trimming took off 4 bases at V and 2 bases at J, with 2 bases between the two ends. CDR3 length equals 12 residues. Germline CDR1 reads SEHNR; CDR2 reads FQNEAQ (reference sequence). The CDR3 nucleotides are TGTGCCAGCAGCTATAACACCGGGGAGCTGTTTTTT. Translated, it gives CASSYNTGELFF.

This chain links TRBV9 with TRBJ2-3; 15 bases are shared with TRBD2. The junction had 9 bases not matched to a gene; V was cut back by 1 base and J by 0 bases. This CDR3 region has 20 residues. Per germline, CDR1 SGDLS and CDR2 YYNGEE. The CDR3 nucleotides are TGTGCCAGCAGCGTACACCCGGGACTAGCGGGGGGCCCTAGCACAGATACGCAGTATTTT. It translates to CASSVHPGLAGGPSTDTQYF.

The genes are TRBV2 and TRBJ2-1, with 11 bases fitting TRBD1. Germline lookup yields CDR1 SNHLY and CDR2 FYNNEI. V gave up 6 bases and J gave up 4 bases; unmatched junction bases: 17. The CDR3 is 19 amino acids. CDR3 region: CASSSGGTGGARNYNEQFF. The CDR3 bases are TGTGCCAGCAGCTCCGGAGGGACAGGGGGAGCCCGAAATTACAATGAGCAGTTCTTC. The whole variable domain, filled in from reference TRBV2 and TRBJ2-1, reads EPEVTQTPSHQVTQMGQEVILRCVPISNHLYFYWYRQILGQKVEFLVSFYNNEISEKSEIFDDQFSVERPDGSNFTLKIRSTKLEDSAMYFCASSSGGTGGARNYNEQFFGPGTRLTVL.

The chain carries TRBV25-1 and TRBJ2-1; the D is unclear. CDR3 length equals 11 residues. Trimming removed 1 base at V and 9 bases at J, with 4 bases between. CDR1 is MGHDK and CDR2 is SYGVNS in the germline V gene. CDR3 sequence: CASSEFTEQFF. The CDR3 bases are TGTGCCAGCAGTGAATTCACTGAGCAGTTCTTC.

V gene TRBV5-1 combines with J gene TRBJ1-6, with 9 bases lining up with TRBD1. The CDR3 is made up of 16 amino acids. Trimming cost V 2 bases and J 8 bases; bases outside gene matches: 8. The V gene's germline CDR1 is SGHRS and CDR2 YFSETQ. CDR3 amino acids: CASSLAGQGSYSPLHF. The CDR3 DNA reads TGCGCCAGCAGCTTAGCGGGACAGGGATCATATTCACCCCTCCACTTT.

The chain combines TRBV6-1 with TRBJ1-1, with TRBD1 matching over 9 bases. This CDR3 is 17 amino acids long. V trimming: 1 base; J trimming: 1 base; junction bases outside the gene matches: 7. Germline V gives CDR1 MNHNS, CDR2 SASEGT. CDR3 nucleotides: TGTGCCAGCAGTGAAGTGGGACAGGGAGGGACGAACACTGAAGCTTTCTTT. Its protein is CASSEVGQGGTNTEAFF.

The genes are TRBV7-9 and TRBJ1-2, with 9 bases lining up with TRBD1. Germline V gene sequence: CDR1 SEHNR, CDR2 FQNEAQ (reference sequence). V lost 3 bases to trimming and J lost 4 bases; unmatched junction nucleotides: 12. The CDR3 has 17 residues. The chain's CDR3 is CASSLGTGLIGAYGYTF. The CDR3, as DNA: TGTGCCAGCAGCTTGGGGACAGGGCTCATAGGCGCCTATGGCTACACCTTC.

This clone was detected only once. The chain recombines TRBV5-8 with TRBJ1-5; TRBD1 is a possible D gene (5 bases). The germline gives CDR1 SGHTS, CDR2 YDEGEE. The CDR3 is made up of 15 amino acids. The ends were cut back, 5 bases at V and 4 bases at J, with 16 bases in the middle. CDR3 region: CASSSGTVANQPQHF. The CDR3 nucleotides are TGTGCCAGCAGTTCTGGGACTGTAGCAAATCAGCCCCAGCATTTT.

DNA of the CDR3: TGTGCCAGCAGCGAGGGGGGGACAGGGAAAGAGACCCAGTACTTC. Translation gives CASSEGGTGKETQYF. The chain combines TRBV9 with TRBJ2-5, with 9 positions matching TRBD1. This CDR3 has 15 residues. Trimming took 3 bases from V and 3 from J; bases not matched to a gene: 6. Germline values: CDR1 SGDLS, CDR2 YYNGEE.